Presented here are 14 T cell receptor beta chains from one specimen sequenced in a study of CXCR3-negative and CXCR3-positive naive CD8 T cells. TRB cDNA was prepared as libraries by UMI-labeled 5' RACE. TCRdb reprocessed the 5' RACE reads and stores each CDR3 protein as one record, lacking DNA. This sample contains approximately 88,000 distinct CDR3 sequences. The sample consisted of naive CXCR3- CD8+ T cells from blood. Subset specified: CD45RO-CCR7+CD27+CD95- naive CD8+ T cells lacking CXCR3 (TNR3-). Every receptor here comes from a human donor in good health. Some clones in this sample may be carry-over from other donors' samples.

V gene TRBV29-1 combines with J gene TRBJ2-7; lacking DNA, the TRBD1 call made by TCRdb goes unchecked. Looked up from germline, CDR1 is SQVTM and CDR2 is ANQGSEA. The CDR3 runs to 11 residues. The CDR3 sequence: CSVRRGYEQYF.

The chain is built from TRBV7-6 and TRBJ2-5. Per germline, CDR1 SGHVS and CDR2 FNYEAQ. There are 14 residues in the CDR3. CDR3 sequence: CASSSLAVQETQYF. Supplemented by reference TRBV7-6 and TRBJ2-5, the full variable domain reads GAGVSQSPRYKVTKRGQDVALRCDPISGHVSLYWYRQALGQGPEFLTYFNYEAQQDKSGLPNDRFSAERPEGSISTLTIQRTEQRDSAMYRCASSSLAVQETQYFGPGTRLLVL.

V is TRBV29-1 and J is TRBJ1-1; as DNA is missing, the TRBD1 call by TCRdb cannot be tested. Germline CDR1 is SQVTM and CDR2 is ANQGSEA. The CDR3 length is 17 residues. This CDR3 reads CSVDFGDRFVLNTEAFF.

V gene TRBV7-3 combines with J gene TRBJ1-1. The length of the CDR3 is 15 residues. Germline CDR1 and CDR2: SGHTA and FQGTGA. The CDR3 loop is CASSSAELMNTEAFF. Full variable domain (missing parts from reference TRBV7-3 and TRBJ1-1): GAGVSQTPSNKVTEKGKYVELRCDPISGHTALYWYRQSLGQGPEFLIYFQGTGAADDSGLPNDRFFAVRPEGSVSTLKIQRTERGDSAVYLCASSSAELMNTEAFFGQGTRLTVV.

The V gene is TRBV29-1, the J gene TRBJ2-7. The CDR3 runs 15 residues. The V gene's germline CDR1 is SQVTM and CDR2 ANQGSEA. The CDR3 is CSVDQAGREGYEQYF.

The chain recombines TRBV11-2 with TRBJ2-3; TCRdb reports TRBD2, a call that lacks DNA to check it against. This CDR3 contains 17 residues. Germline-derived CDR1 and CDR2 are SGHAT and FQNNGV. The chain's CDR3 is CASSLEASGSLEDTQYF.

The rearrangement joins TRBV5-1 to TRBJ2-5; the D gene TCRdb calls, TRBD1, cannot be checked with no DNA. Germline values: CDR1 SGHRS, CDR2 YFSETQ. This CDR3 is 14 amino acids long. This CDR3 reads CASSSLDRLETQYF.

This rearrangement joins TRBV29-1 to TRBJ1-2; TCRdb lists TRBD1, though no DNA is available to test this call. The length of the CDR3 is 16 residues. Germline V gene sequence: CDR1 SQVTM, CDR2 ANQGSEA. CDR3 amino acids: CSVERDRELVNYGYTF.

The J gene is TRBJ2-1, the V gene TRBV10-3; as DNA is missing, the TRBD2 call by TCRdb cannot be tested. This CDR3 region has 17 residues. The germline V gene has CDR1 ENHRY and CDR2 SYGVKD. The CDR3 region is CAISGFEREGLDNEQFF.

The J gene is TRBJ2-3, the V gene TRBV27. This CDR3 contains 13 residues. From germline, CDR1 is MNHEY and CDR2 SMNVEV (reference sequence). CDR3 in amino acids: CASSLAHTDTQYF.

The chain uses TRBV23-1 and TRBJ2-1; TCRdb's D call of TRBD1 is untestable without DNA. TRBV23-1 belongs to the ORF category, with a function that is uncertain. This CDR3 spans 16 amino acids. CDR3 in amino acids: CASSREGRTSYNEQFF.

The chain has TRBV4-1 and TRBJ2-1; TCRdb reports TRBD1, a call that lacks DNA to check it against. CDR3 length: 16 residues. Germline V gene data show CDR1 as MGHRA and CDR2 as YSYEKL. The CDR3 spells CASSQGGGGAGNEQFF.

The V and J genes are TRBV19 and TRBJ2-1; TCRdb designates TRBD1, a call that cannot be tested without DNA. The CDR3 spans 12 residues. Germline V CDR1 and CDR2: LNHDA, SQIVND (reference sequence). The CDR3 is CASSTGTGEQFF.

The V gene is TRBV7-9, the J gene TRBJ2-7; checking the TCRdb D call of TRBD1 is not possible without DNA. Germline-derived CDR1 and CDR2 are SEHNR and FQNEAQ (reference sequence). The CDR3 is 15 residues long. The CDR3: CASSTTGGAYNEQYF.